This record looks at one TCR beta chain sequence and its context. Its antigen remains unidentified. At one end, the junction sequence differs from germline, possibly due to a read error. The sample comes from a study of T cells in Graves' hyperthyroidism and ophthalmopathy. Study-wide points: The model forecast ophthalmopathy, anticipating it by a median around 6.9 months before onset.

Germline V gene sequence: CDR1 SGHAT, CDR2 FQNNGV. This CDR3 has 14 amino acids. Using RNA transcripts as the source, TCR beta CDR3 regions were amplified. Carried out on the TCR CDR3, a first-round RT-PCR used the HTBI primer set. TCRdb re-analysed the multiplex PCR reads in MiXCR, keeping a single row per CDR3 protein. The sample lists over 250,000 distinct CDR3 sequences; about 13% were seen once. The V gene is TRBV11-2, the J gene TRBJ2-1; D possibly uses TRBD1 or TRBD2 (5 bases each). Sequencing used blood. The source of this sequence is a middle-aged woman with Graves' ophthalmopathy. CDR3 DNA: TGTGCCAGCAGCCCCCGGGGCTCCTACAATGAGCAGCTCTTC. This translates into CASSPRGSYNEQLF. The complete variable domain, with remaining parts taken from reference TRBV11-2 and TRBJ2-1, reads EAGVAQSPRYKIIEKRQSVAFWCNPISGHATLYWYQQILGQGPKLLIQFQNNGVVDDSQLPKDRFSAERLKGVDSTLKIQPAKLEDSAVYLCASSPRGSYNEQLFGPGTRLTVL.